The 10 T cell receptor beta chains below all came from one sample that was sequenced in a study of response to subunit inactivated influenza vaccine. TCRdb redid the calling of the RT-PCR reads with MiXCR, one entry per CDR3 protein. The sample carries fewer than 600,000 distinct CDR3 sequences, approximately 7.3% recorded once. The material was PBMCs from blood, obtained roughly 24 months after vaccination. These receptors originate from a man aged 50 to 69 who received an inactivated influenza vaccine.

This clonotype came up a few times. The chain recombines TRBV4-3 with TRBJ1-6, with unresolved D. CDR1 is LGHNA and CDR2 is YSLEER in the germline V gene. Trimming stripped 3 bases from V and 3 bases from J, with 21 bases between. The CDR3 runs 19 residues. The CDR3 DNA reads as TGCGCCAGCAGCCAGTTGCACGGGGAAGGAACTCTCTATAATTCACCCCTCCACTTT. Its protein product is CASSQLHGEGTLYNSPLHF.

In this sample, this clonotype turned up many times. In DNA form, the CDR3 reads TGTGCCAGCAGTTTAGGCGGGAGCATGAACACTGAAGCTTTCTTT. Translating it yields CASSLGGSMNTEAFF. The chain is built from TRBV12-3 or TRBV12-4 and TRBJ1-1, with D uncertain. The V end lost 1 base, the J end lost 0 bases, and 9 bases lay between the germline ends. This CDR3 has 15 residues.

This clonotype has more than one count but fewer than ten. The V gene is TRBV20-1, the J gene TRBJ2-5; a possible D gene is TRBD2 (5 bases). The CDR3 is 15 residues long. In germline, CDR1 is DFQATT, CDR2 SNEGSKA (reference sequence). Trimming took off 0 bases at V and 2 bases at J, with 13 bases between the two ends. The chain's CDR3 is CSARDAAGGQETQYF. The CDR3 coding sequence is TGCAGTGCTAGAGATGCGGCGGGTGGGCAAGAGACCCAGTACTTC.

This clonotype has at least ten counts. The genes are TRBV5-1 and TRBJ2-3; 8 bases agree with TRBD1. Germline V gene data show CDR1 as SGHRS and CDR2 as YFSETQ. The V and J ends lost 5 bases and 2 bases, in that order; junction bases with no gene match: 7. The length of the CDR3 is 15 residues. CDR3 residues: CASSHGQGNTDTQYF. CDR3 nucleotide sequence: TGCGCCAGCAGTCACGGACAGGGAAACACAGATACGCAGTATTTT.

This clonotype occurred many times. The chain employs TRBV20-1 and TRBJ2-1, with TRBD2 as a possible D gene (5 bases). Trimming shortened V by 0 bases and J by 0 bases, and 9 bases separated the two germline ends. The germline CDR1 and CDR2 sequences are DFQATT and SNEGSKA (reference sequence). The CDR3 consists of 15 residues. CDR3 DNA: TGCAGTGCTAGAGATGTAGCGTTCTCCTACAATGAGCAGTTCTTC. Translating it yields CSARDVAFSYNEQFF.

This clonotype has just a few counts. The CDR3 bases are TGTGCCAGCAGTCGCCCGACTAGGAGCGAGCAGTACTTC. The encoded protein is CASSRPTRSEQYF. V gene TRBV28 combines with J gene TRBJ2-7; D might be TRBD2 (6 bases). The CDR3 loop spans 13 amino acids. CDR1 and CDR2 (germline): MDHEN, SYDVKM. The V end was cut by 5 bases, the J end by 6 bases, with 14 bases between. Variable domain in full (rest from reference TRBV28 and TRBJ2-7): DVKVTQSSRYLVKRTGEKVFLECVQDMDHENMFWYRQDPGLGLRLIYFSYDVKMKEKGDIPEGYSVSREKKERFSLILESASTNQTSMYLCASSRPTRSEQYFGPGTRLTVT.

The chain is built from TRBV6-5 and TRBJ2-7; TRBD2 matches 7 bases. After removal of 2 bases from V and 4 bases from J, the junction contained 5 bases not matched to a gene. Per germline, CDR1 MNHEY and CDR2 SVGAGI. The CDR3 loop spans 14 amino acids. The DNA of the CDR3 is TGTGCCAGCAGTTACAGGGCGGGAGAATACGAGCAGTACTTC. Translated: CASSYRAGEYEQYF.

The CDR3 coding sequence is TGTGCCAGCAGTAAGACGGCAACCTATGGCTACACCTTC. It translates to CASSKTATYGYTF. The rearrangement uses TRBV6-2 or TRBV6-3 and TRBJ1-2; D remains ambiguous. The CDR3 is 13 amino acids. Trimming left V 5 bases short and J 4 bases short, with 11 bases between. The germline gives CDR1 MNHEY, CDR2 SVGEGT.

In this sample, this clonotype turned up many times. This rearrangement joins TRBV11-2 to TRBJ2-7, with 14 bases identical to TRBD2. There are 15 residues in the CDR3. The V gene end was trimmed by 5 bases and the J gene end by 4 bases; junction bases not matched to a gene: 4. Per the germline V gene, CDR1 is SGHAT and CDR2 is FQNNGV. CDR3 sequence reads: CASSVGLAGVYEQYF. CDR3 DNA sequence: TGTGCCAGCAGCGTGGGACTAGCGGGAGTATACGAGCAGTACTTC.

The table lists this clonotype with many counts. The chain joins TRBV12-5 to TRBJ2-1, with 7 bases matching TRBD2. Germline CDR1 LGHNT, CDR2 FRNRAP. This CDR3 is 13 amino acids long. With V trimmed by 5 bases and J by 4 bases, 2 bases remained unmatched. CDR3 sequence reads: CASGKGLYNEQFF. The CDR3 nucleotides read TGTGCTAGTGGTAAGGGACTATACAATGAGCAGTTCTTC.